Sequencing of this T cell receptor beta chain was carried out in a study of T cells after yellow fever vaccination. The overall study: SMART-Seq v4 Ultra Low Input served to prepare low-cell-number fractions. Study-wide results and caveats: At about 97% for CD4 and just over 85% for CD8, most primary-vaccination clones showed up again after the booster.

In regard to this clonotype: Its matching antigen is unknown.

The V gene's germline CDR1 is MNHEY and CDR2 SVGAGI. Trimming took off 2 bases at V and 4 bases at J, with 17 bases between the two ends. There are 16 residues in the CDR3. A universal primer site and UMIs were added as TCR cDNA was made by 5'RACE template switching. Each CDR3 protein is one row after TCRdb ran MiXCR on the 5' RACE reads. The sample holds 60,000 to 95,000 distinct CDR3 sequences, about 7.2% seen once. This clonotype originated in a man aged 18 to 29 who received the YFV17D yellow fever vaccine. V is TRBV6-5 and J is TRBJ1-1; D uncertain. The sample consisted of CD8+ T cells sorted from PBMCs, taken 10 to 11 days after the first yellow fever vaccination. The CDR3 DNA is TGTGCCAGCAGTTACCCTGCAACATACGGCGGCACTGAAGCTTTCTTT. It encodes CASSYPATYGGTEAFF.